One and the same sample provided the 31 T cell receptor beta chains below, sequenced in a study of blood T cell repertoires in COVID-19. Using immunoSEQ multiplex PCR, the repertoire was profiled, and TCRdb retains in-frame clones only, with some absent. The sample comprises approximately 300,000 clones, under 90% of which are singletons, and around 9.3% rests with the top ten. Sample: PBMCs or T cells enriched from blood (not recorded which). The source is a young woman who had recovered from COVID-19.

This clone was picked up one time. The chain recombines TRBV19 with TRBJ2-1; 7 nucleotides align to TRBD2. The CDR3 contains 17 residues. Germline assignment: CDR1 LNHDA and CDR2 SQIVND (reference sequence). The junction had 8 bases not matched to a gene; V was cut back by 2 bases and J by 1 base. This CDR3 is CASSISQRGRSYNEQFF. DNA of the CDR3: TGTGCCAGTAGTATAAGCCAGCGGGGAAGGTCCTACAATGAGCAGTTCTTC.

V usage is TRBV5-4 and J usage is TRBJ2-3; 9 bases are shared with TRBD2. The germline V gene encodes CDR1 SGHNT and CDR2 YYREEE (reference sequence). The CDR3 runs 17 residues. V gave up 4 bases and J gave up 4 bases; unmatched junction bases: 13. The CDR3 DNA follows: TGTGCCAGCAGCGCGGGAGGGCGGCGGGCCGGCGCAGATACGCAGTATTTT. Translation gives CASSAGGRRAGADTQYF.

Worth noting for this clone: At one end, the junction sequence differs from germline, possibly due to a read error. In DNA form, the CDR3 reads TGTGCCAGCAGTCAGGGTGGAGACACCATATATTTT. Its protein product is CASSQGGDTIYF. The chain is built from TRBV12-3 or TRBV12-4 and TRBJ1-3; possibly TRBD1 for D (5 bases). The CDR3 extends over 12 amino acids.

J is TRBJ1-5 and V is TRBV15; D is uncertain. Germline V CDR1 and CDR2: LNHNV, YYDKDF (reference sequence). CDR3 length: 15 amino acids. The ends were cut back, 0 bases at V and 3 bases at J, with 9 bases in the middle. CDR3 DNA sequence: TGTGCCACCAGCAGAGATCTCGACAACAATCAGCCCCAGCATTTT. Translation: CATSRDLDNNQPQHF. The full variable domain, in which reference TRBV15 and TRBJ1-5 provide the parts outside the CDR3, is DAMVIQNPRYQVTQFGKPVTLSCSQTLNHNVMYWYQQKSSQAPKLLFHYYDKDFNNEADTPDNFQSRRPNTSFCFLDIRSPGLGDTAMYLCATSRDLDNNQPQHFGDGTRLSIL.

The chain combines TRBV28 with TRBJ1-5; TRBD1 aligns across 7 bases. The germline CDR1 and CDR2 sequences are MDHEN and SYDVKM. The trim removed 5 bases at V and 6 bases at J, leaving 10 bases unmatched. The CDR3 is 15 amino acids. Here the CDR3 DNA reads TGTGCCAGCAGTCGGGGACAGTTGAGTCGTCAGCCCCAGCATTTT. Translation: CASSRGQLSRQPQHF. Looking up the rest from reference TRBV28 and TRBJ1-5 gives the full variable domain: DVKVTQSSRYLVKRTGEKVFLECVQDMDHENMFWYRQDPGLGLRLIYFSYDVKMKEKGDIPEGYSVSREKKERFSLILESASTNQTSMYLCASSRGQLSRQPQHFGDGTRLSIL.

The DNA of the CDR3 is TGCGCCAGCAGCTTGGATAGCAGAGGGAGCTCCTATAATTCACCCCTCCACTTT. Its translation is CASSLDSRGSSYNSPLHF. The V gene is TRBV5-1, the J gene TRBJ1-6; D unresolved. This CDR3 comprises 18 residues. Per the germline V gene, CDR1 is SGHRS and CDR2 is YFSETQ. V was shortened by 0 bases and J by 0 bases, with 13 bases between the two germline ends. Full variable domain (outside the CDR3, taken from reference TRBV5-1 and TRBJ1-6): KAGVTQTPRYLIKTRGQQVTLSCSPISGHRSVSWYQQTPGQGLQFLFEYFSETQRNKGNFPGRFSGRQFSNSRSEMNVSTLELGDSALYLCASSLDSRGSSYNSPLHFGNGTRLTVT.

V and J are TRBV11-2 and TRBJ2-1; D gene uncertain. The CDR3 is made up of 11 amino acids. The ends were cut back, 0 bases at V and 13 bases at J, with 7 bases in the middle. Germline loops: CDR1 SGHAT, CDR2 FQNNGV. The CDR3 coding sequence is TGTGCCAGCAGCTTAGATAGAAACCAGTTCTTC. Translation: CASSLDRNQFF.

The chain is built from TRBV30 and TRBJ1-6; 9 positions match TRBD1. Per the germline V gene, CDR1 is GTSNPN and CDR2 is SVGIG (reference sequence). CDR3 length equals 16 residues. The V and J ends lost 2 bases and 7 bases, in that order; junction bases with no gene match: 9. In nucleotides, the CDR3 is TGTGCCTGGAGTTCCCCCGGGACAGGGAAGAATTCACCCCTCCACTTT. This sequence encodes CAWSSPGTGKNSPLHF.

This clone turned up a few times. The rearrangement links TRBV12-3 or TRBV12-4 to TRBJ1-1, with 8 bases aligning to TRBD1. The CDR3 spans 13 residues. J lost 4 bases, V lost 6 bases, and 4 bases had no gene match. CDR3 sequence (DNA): TGTGCCAGCAGACCTACAGGGGGCACTGAAGCTTTCTTT. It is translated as CASRPTGGTEAFF.

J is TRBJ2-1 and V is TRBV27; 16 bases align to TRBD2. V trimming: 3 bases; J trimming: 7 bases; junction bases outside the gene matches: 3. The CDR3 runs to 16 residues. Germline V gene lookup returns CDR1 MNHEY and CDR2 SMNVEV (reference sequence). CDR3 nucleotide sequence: TGTGCCAGCAGTTTCGGGACTAGCGGGGGGGCAAATGAGCAGTTCTTC. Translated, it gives CASSFGTSGGANEQFF.

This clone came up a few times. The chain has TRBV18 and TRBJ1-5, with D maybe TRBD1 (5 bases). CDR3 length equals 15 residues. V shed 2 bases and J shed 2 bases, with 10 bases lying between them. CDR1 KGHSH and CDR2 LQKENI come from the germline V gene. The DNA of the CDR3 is TGTGCCAGCTCACCAGTTCCCAGGGGCAATCAGCCCCAGCATTTT. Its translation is CASSPVPRGNQPQHF.

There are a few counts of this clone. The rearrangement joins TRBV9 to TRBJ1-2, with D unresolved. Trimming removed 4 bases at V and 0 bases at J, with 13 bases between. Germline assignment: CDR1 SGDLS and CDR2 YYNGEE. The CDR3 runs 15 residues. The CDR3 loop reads CASSPEAASNYGYTF. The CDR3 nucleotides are TGTGCCAGCAGCCCTGAGGCGGCATCTAACTATGGCTACACCTTC.

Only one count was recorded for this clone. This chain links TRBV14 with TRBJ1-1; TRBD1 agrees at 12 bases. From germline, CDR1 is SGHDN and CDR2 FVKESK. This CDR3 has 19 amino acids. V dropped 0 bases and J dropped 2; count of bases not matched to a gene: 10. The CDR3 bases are TGTGCCAGCAGCCAAGAATTTAGGGGGACAGGGGGCGCAAACACTGAAGCTTTCTTT. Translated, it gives CASSQEFRGTGGANTEAFF.

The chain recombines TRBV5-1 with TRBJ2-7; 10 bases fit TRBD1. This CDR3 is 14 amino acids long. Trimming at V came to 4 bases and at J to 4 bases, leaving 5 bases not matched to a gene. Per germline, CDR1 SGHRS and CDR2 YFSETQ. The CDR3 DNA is TGCGCCAGCAGCAATGGGACAGGGGTTTACGAGCAGTACTTC. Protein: CASSNGTGVYEQYF.

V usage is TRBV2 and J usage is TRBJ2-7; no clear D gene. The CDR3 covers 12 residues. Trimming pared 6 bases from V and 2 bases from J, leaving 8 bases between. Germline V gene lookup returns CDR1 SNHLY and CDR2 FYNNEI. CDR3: CASSPHPYEQYF. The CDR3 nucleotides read TGTGCCAGCAGCCCACATCCCTACGAGCAGTACTTC.

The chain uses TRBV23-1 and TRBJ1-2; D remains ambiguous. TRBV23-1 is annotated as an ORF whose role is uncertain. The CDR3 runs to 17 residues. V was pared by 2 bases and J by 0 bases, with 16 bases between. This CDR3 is CASSQGCGARSNYGYTF. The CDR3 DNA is TGCGCCAGCAGTCAAGGCTGTGGTGCCCGATCTAACTATGGCTACACCTTC.

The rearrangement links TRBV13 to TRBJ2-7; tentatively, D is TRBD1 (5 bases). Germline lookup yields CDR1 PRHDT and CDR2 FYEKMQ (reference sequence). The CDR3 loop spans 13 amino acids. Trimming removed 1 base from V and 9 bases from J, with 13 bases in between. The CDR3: CASSLEPGLGQYF. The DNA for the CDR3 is TGTGCCAGCAGCTTAGAGCCAGGGCTGGGGCAGTACTTC.

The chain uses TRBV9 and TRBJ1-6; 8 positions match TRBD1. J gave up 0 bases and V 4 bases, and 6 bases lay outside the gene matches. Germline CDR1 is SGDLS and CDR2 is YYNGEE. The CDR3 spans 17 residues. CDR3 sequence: CASSLDRGSSYNSPLHF. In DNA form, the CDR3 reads TGTGCCAGCAGCCTCGACAGGGGTAGCTCCTATAATTCACCCCTCCACTTT.

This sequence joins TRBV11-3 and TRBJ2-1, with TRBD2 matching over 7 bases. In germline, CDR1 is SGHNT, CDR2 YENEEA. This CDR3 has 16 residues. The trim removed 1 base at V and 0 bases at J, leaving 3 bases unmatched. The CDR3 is CASSLGAGHSYNEQFF. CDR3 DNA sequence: TGTGCCAGCAGCTTAGGAGCGGGGCACTCCTACAATGAGCAGTTCTTC. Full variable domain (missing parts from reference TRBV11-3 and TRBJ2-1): EAGVVQSPRYKIIEKKQPVAFWCNPISGHNTLYWYLQNLGQGPELLIRYENEEAVDDSQLPKDRFSAERLKGVDSTLKIQPAELGDSAVYLCASSLGAGHSYNEQFFGPGTRLTVL.

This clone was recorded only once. The CDR3 spells CASSLAGLSYNEQFF. CDR3 in DNA: TGTGCCAGCAGCTTAGCAGGGCTCTCCTACAATGAGCAGTTCTTC. The chain employs TRBV11-2 and TRBJ2-1; perhaps TRBD1 as D (5 bases). V was pared by 1 base and J by 0 bases, with 7 bases between. CDR1 and CDR2 from the germline V gene are SGHAT and FQNNGV. The CDR3 consists of 15 residues.

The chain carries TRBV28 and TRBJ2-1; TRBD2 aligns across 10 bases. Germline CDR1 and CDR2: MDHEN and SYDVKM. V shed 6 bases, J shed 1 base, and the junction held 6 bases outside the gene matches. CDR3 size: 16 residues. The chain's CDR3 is CASRTRLAGSYNEQFF. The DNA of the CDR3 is TGTGCCAGCAGAACCAGACTAGCGGGTTCCTACAATGAGCAGTTCTTC.

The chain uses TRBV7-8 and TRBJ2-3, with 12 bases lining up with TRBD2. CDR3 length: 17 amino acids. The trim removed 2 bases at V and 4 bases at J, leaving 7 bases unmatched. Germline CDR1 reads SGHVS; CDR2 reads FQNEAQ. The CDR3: CASSLTRRTSGADTQYF. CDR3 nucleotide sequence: TGTGCCAGCAGCTTAACGAGAAGGACTAGCGGGGCAGATACGCAGTATTTT.

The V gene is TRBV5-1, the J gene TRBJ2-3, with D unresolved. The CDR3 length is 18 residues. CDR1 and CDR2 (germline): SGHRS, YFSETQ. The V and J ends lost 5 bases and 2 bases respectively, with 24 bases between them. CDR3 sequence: CASSYPRTSFPHTDTQYF. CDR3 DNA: TGCGCCAGCAGTTACCCTAGAACGTCATTTCCCCACACAGATACGCAGTATTTT.

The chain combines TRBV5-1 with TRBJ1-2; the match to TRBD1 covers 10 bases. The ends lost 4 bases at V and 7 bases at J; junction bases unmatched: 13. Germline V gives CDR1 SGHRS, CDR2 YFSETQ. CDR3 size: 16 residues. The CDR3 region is CASSIGQGDGAGGYTF. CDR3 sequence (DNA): TGCGCCAGCAGCATCGGACAGGGGGACGGAGCGGGTGGCTACACCTTC.

The CDR3 DNA is TGTGCCAGCTCCCCCGGCTCTGGAAACACCATATATTTT. Amino acid sequence: CASSPGSGNTIYF. The J gene is TRBJ1-3, the V gene TRBV18; D unclear. Germline CDR1 and CDR2: KGHSH and LQKENI. V was clipped by 6 bases and J by 0 bases, with 6 bases between them. CDR3 length: 13 residues. The whole variable domain, remainder taken from reference TRBV18 and TRBJ1-3, is NAGVMQNPRHLVRRRGQEARLRCSPMKGHSHVYWYRQLPEEGLKFMVYLQKENIIDESGMPKERFSAEFPKEGPSILRIQQVVRGDSAAYFCASSPGSGNTIYFGEGSWLTVV.

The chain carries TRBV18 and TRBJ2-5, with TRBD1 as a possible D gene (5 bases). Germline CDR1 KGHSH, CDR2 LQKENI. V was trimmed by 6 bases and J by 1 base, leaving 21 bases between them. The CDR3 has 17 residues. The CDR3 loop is CASSTNQMTATQETQYF. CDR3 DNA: TGTGCCAGCTCGACAAACCAAATGACAGCCACCCAAGAGACCCAGTACTTC.

CDR3 protein: CASSVGGDHTEAFF. As DNA, the CDR3 is TGTGCCAGCAGCGTAGGGGGGGATCACACTGAAGCTTTCTTT. The V and J genes are TRBV9 and TRBJ1-1, with D perhaps TRBD1 (5 bases). CDR3 length: 14 residues. Germline CDR1 SGDLS, CDR2 YYNGEE. V was trimmed by 0 bases and J by 3 bases, leaving 9 bases between them. The full variable domain, in which reference TRBV9 and TRBJ1-1 provide the parts outside the CDR3, is DSGVTQTPKHLITATGQRVTLRCSPRSGDLSVYWYQQSLDQGLQFLIQYYNGEERAKGNILERFSAQQFPDLHSELNLSSLELGDSALYFCASSVGGDHTEAFFGQGTRLTVV.

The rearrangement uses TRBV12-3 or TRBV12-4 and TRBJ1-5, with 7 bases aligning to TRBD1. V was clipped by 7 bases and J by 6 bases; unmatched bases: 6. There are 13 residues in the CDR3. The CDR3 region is CASTTGPRQPQHF. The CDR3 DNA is TGTGCCAGCACGACAGGGCCTCGTCAGCCCCAGCATTTT.

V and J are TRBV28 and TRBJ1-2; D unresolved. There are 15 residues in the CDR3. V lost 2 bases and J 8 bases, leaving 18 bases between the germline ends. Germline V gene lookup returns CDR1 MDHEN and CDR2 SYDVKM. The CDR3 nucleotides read TGTGCCAGCAGTTTACCCGGGGATTCCCCCTGGGGCTACACCTTC. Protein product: CASSLPGDSPWGYTF.

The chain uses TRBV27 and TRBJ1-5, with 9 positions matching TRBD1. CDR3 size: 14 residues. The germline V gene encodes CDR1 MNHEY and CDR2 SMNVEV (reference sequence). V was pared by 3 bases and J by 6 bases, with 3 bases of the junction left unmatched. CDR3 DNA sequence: TGTGCCAGCAGTTTGGGGACAGGGAGTCAGCCCCAGCATTTT. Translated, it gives CASSLGTGSQPQHF.

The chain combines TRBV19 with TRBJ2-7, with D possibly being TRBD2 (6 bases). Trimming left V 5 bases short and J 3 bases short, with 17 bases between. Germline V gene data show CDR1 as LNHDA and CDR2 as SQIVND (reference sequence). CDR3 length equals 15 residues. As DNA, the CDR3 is TGTGCCAGTAGTCCGGACGGGGGAGATATCTACGAGCAGTACTTC. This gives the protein CASSPDGGDIYEQYF.